The T cell receptor beta chain under discussion was sequenced for a study of beta chain features in type 1 diabetes. Study-wide results and limits: Possibly, sequencing cDNA over-represented cells that had high TCR expression levels. In all four CD4+ subsets, TCRB CDR3 length was significantly, moderately reduced in type 1 diabetes.

To note about this clone: Antigen: not known.

Reverse transcribing all isolated RNA meant expressed TCRB transcripts were sequenced. The repertoire was sequenced with immunoSEQ multiplex PCR; TCRdb's copy has only in-frame clones and lacks some. In the table there are 250,000 or so clones, around 20% of which are singletons. From germline, CDR1 is SNHLY and CDR2 FYNNEI. The CDR3 length is 11 residues. With 7 bases removed from V and 9 bases from J, the gap between germline ends came to 12 bases. The specimen was naive CD4+ T cells from blood. This clonotype originated in a middle-aged woman with type 1 diabetes. The rearrangement joins TRBV2 to TRBJ1-1; D uncertain. This CDR3 reads CASMQVRKAFF. Here the CDR3 DNA reads TGTGCCAGCATGCAGGTTCGCAAAGCTTTCTTT.